The next 21 T cell receptor beta chains were all read from a single sample in a study of response to subunit inactivated influenza vaccine. TCRdb re-derived calls from the RT-PCR reads in MiXCR, one entry per CDR3 protein. The data hold 500,000 to 600,000 distinct CDR3 sequences, with 13% to 15% observed a single time. The input for sequencing was PBMCs from blood, taken 11 to 12 days after vaccination. The source is a man between 50 and 59 years old who received an inactivated influenza vaccine.

This clonotype was counted a few times. The chain has TRBV10-3 and TRBJ2-5, with 8 bases matching TRBD2. The germline gives CDR1 ENHRY, CDR2 SYGVKD. This CDR3 has 14 amino acids. V gave up 7 bases and J gave up 5 bases; unmatched junction bases: 9. CDR3 DNA: TGTGCCATCACAAGCGGGAGAGGGGGGGAGACCCAGTACTTC. Its protein is CAITSGRGGETQYF.

This clonotype was counted at least ten times. V usage is TRBV6-1 and J usage is TRBJ1-5; D may be TRBD1 (5 bases). The ends were cut back, 1 base at V and 6 bases at J, with 7 bases in the middle. This CDR3 has 13 residues. The germline CDR1 and CDR2 sequences are MNHNS and SASEGT. As DNA, the CDR3 is TGTGCCAGCAGTGAAGGGGGGGTTCAGCCCCAGCATTTT. Encoded protein: CASSEGGVQPQHF.

The V and J genes are TRBV12-3 or TRBV12-4 and TRBJ1-1; D is unresolved. This CDR3 has 14 amino acids. Trimming cost V 4 bases and J 1 base, with 10 bases left between them. The CDR3 DNA sequence: TGTGCCAGCAGTTCCGGAGACACGAACACTGAAGCTTTCTTT. Protein sequence: CASSSGDTNTEAFF.

This clonotype has just a few counts. This chain uses TRBV6-1 with TRBJ2-3; possible D gene TRBD1, 7 bases. This CDR3 comprises 15 residues. Trimming left V 5 bases short and J 4 bases short, with 16 bases between. Looked up from germline, CDR1 is MNHNS and CDR2 is SASEGT. The CDR3 DNA is TGTGCCAGCAGTCAGACGGACAGGAGGGCAGATACGCAGTATTTT. Translation: CASSQTDRRADTQYF.

This clonotype came up once. The chain couples TRBV9 to TRBJ2-5; 7 bases are shared with TRBD2. CDR1 and CDR2 from the germline V gene are SGDLS and YYNGEE. CDR3 size: 16 residues. The V gene end was trimmed by 0 bases and the J gene end by 1 base; junction bases not matched to a gene: 6. CDR3 in amino acids: CASSVGQRGPQETQYF. The CDR3 nucleotides read TGTGCCAGCAGCGTAGGCCAGCGGGGCCCCCAAGAGACCCAGTACTTC.

The sample holds a few counts of this clonotype. The rearrangement joins TRBV28 to TRBJ2-5; no clear D. The CDR3 spans 14 residues. Trimming stripped 5 bases from V and 5 bases from J, with 15 bases between. CDR1 is MDHEN and CDR2 is SYDVKM in the germline V gene. CDR3 sequence (DNA): TGTGCCAGCAGTCCTACATGGGTCGGGGAGACCCAGTACTTC. This translates into CASSPTWVGETQYF. Variable domain in full (rest from reference TRBV28 and TRBJ2-5): DVKVTQSSRYLVKRTGEKVFLECVQDMDHENMFWYRQDPGLGLRLIYFSYDVKMKEKGDIPEGYSVSREKKERFSLILESASTNQTSMYLCASSPTWVGETQYFGPGTRLLVL.

The J gene is TRBJ2-3, the V gene TRBV5-6; 12 bases are shared with TRBD2. This CDR3 is 18 amino acids long. The V and J ends lost 4 bases and 2 bases, in that order; junction bases with no gene match: 11. Germline CDR1 SGHDT, CDR2 YYEEEE. The CDR3 protein is CASSGTSGRIRYTDTQYF. As DNA, the CDR3 is TGTGCCAGCAGCGGAACTAGCGGGAGGATCCGTTACACAGATACGCAGTATTTT.

This chain joins TRBV24-1 and TRBJ2-7, with 10 bases aligning to TRBD1. The junction had 6 bases not matched to a gene; V was cut back by 3 bases and J by 5 bases. Germline CDR1 reads KGHDR; CDR2 reads SFDVKD. This CDR3 is 15 amino acids long. The CDR3 region is CATSDGTGVRNEQYF. DNA for the CDR3: TGTGCCACCAGTGATGGGACAGGGGTACGGAACGAGCAGTACTTC.

This clonotype turned up a few times. This chain joins TRBV9 and TRBJ2-5; TRBD2 matches at 12 bases. V trimming: 4 bases; J trimming: 3 bases; junction bases outside the gene matches: 7. Looked up from germline, CDR1 is SGDLS and CDR2 is YYNGEE. CDR3 length: 16 residues. CDR3 coding DNA: TGTGCCAGCAGCCACCTAGCGGGGGGGCCGAAAGAGACCCAGTACTTC. The encoded protein is CASSHLAGGPKETQYF. The full variable domain, in which reference TRBV9 and TRBJ2-5 provide the parts outside the CDR3, is DSGVTQTPKHLITATGQRVTLRCSPRSGDLSVYWYQQSLDQGLQFLIQYYNGEERAKGNILERFSAQQFPDLHSELNLSSLELGDSALYFCASSHLAGGPKETQYFGPGTRLLVL.

The chain links TRBV6-1 to TRBJ1-1, with D possibly TRBD1 on 6 matching bases. The CDR3 runs to 16 residues. The V gene's germline CDR1 is MNHNS and CDR2 SASEGT. V was pared by 7 bases and J by 2 bases, with 20 bases between. CDR3 protein: CASTPPLNRVNTEAFF. The CDR3 bases are TGTGCCAGCACCCCCCCGTTGAACAGGGTTAACACTGAAGCTTTCTTT.

This clonotype was counted between two and nine times. The chain combines TRBV9 with TRBJ1-6, with D perhaps TRBD1 (5 bases). The CDR3 runs 17 residues. Germline-derived CDR1 and CDR2 are SGDLS and YYNGEE. Trimming removed 3 bases from V and 10 bases from J, with 23 bases in between. The CDR3 sequence is CASSDEYTEGSGSPLHF. Here the CDR3 DNA reads TGTGCCAGCAGCGACGAGTACACTGAGGGGTCGGGGTCACCCCTCCACTTT.

This clonotype was counted at least ten times. V usage is TRBV12-3 or TRBV12-4 and J usage is TRBJ1-5; D unclear. V was pared by 1 base and J by 7 bases, with 8 bases between. The CDR3 spans 13 residues. In DNA form, the CDR3 reads TGTGCCAGCAGTTTAGGTGGAAAGCAGCCCCAGCATTTT. As protein: CASSLGGKQPQHF.

This clonotype was counted only a few times. The V and J genes are TRBV12-3 or TRBV12-4 and TRBJ2-7; 7 bases agree with TRBD1. Trimming at V came to 6 bases and at J to 13 bases, leaving 12 bases not matched to a gene. This CDR3 is 12 amino acids long. CDR3 DNA: TGTGCCAGCAGAGCAACCTCAGGGGGAGTATACTTC. Its protein is CASRATSGGVYF.

A few counts support this clonotype. The chain joins TRBV20-1 to TRBJ2-7, with D perhaps TRBD2 (5 bases). V was clipped by 1 base and J by 4 bases, with 11 bases between them. This CDR3 has 13 amino acids. The germline V gene has CDR1 DFQATT and CDR2 SNEGSKA (reference sequence). CDR3 in DNA: TGCAGTGCTAGAGTTCCGGGATTATACGAGCAGTACTTC. Protein product: CSARVPGLYEQYF.

The sample holds a few counts of this clonotype. The gene calls are TRBV5-1 and TRBJ2-2, with a possible D match to TRBD2 (6 bases). The germline V and J ends were trimmed by 4 bases and 0 bases, with 16 bases remaining between them. This CDR3 contains 17 residues. Germline V lookup: CDR1 SGHRS, CDR2 YFSETQ. The CDR3 sequence is CASSKNSGDPNTGELFF. Written as DNA, the CDR3 is TGCGCCAGCAGCAAAAATAGCGGAGACCCGAACACCGGGGAGCTGTTTTTT.

Only a few counts were recorded for this clonotype. The J gene is TRBJ2-2, the V gene TRBV7-8; D is unclear. The V end lost 2 bases, the J end lost 1 base, and 8 bases lay between the germline ends. CDR1 and CDR2 from the germline V gene are SGHVS and FQNEAQ. There are 15 residues in the CDR3. CDR3: CASSLRPENTGELFF. CDR3 DNA sequence: TGTGCCAGCAGCTTACGACCCGAGAACACCGGGGAGCTGTTTTTT.

This clonotype was detected a few times. This rearrangement joins TRBV6-2 or TRBV6-3 to TRBJ2-7; weak D call: TRBD1 (5 bases). V was clipped by 5 bases and J by 3 bases, with 14 bases between them. Germline values: CDR1 MNHEY, CDR2 SVGEGT. This CDR3 has 14 residues. The CDR3 DNA reads as TGTGCCAGCAGTCCCCTACAGGAATACTACGAGCAGTACTTC. Translation gives CASSPLQEYYEQYF.

This clonotype was observed many times. The chain links TRBV6-5 to TRBJ1-1; D is ambiguous. The CDR3 totals 13 residues. V gave up 4 bases and J gave up 1 base, with 7 bases separating them. Germline V gene lookup returns CDR1 MNHEY and CDR2 SVGAGI. CDR3 bases: TGTGCCAGCAGTTTTGATCCGAACACTGAAGCTTTCTTT. Translated: CASSFDPNTEAFF.

This chain links TRBV30 with TRBJ1-1; 8 bases match TRBD1. Germline CDR1 and CDR2: GTSNPN and SVGIG (reference sequence). Trimming cost V 2 bases and J 4 bases; bases outside gene matches: 3. This CDR3 has 13 residues. The CDR3 is CAWSYTGGTEAFF. CDR3 in DNA: TGTGCCTGGAGTTACACAGGGGGCACTGAAGCTTTCTTT.

This clonotype has a count of ten or more. This chain joins TRBV12-3 or TRBV12-4 and TRBJ1-3, with no clear D. This CDR3 has 14 amino acids. V lost 3 bases and J 1 base, leaving 7 bases between the germline ends. CDR3 nucleotides: TGTGCCAGCAGTTTTGGGGTGTCTGGAAACACCATATATTTT. Translation: CASSFGVSGNTIYF.

The sample holds a few counts of this clonotype. The rearrangement uses TRBV2 and TRBJ2-2; 9 bases are shared with TRBD1. CDR3 size: 15 residues. Germline V gives CDR1 SNHLY, CDR2 FYNNEI. V was pared by 11 bases and J by 1 base, with 8 bases of the junction left unmatched. DNA of the CDR3: TGTGCCCGGAGGATGGACAGGGGGAACACCGGGGAGCTGTTTTTT. This codes for CARRMDRGNTGELFF.